This entry lists 8 T cell receptor beta chains sequenced from one sample in a study of blood T cell repertoires in COVID-19. Some clones are missing from TCRdb's copy, which holds only in-frame ones; the method was immunoSEQ multiplex PCR. The sample has under 400,000 clones, roughly nine tenths seen once; the top ten hold less than 3.5%. Sequenced material: peripheral blood. The origin of the receptors is a woman aged 30 to 39 with COVID-19, enrolled during active disease.

The DNA of the CDR3 is TGTGCCAGCAGTTACTCGTCCCCTAGCGGGGCCATCAGCTCCTACAATGAGCAGTTCTTC. Amino acids: CASSYSSPSGAISSYNEQFF. The J gene is TRBJ2-1, the V gene TRBV6-2 or TRBV6-3, with 9 bases matching TRBD2. CDR1 and CDR2 from the germline V gene are MNHEY and SVGEGT. V gave up 0 bases and J gave up 0 bases; unmatched junction bases: 12. The CDR3 is 20 residues long.

This rearrangement joins TRBV29-1 to TRBJ2-5, with TRBD2 matching 14 bases. The trim removed 6 bases at V and 5 bases at J, leaving 2 bases unmatched. Germline loops: CDR1 SQVTM, CDR2 ANQGSEA. CDR3 size: 13 residues. This CDR3 is CSVGLAGVETQYF. CDR3 coding DNA: TGCAGCGTGGGACTAGCGGGAGTGGAGACCCAGTACTTC.

The V and J genes are TRBV6-5 and TRBJ1-5; D is unresolved. V lost 6 bases and J 0 bases, leaving 12 bases between the germline ends. Looked up from germline, CDR1 is MNHEY and CDR2 is SVGAGI. The CDR3 sequence is 15 residues long. DNA of the CDR3: TGTGCCAGCAGCGGAGAGACGAATAGCAATCAGCCCCAGCATTTT. It translates to CASSGETNSNQPQHF.

The genes are TRBV19 and TRBJ1-3; 7 positions agree with TRBD1. The trim removed 1 base at V and 0 bases at J, leaving 6 bases unmatched. The CDR3 consists of 17 residues. Germline CDR1 and CDR2: LNHDA and SQIVND (reference sequence). The CDR3 nucleotides are TGTGCCAGTAGTATAGTCGTCGGACAGGCCTCTGGAAACACCATATATTTT. Residues: CASSIVVGQASGNTIYF.

The J gene is TRBJ1-5, the V gene TRBV19; possible D gene TRBD1, 5 bases. The CDR3 consists of 15 residues. V lost 0 bases and J 3 bases, leaving 9 bases between the germline ends. Germline-derived CDR1 and CDR2 are LNHDA and SQIVND (reference sequence). CDR3 in amino acids: CASSIDGDYNQPQHF. DNA of the CDR3: TGTGCCAGTAGTATAGATGGGGACTACAATCAGCCCCAGCATTTT.

The gene calls are TRBV6-2 or TRBV6-3 and TRBJ2-1; 12 bases map to TRBD2. V shed 6 bases, J shed 10 bases, and the junction held 10 bases outside the gene matches. The length of the CDR3 is 15 residues. From germline, CDR1 is MNHEY and CDR2 SVGEGT. In DNA, the CDR3 is TGTGCCAGCAGCAAAAGCCTAGCGGGAGGGCGAGAGCAGTTCTTC. It encodes CASSKSLAGGREQFF.

J is TRBJ2-2 and V is TRBV11-3, with a possible D match to TRBD1 (5 bases). The CDR3 covers 13 residues. Trimming stripped 6 bases from V and 0 bases from J, with 5 bases between. Germline CDR1 and CDR2: SGHNT and YENEEA. The CDR3 DNA is TGTGCCAGCAGAGGGGCGAACACCGGGGAGCTGTTTTTT. It encodes CASRGANTGELFF.

This sequence joins TRBV7-8 and TRBJ2-3; TRBD2 agrees at 7 bases. The CDR3 spans 14 residues. Germline V gene data show CDR1 as SGHVS and CDR2 as FQNEAQ. V lost 7 bases to trimming and J lost 1 base; unmatched junction nucleotides: 5. The CDR3, as DNA: TGTGCCAGCAACAAGCGGGACGGCACAGATACGCAGTATTTT. This encodes CASNKRDGTDTQYF.